The rows below give T cell receptor beta chains drawn from one sample of a study of identical twins. A single record per CDR3 protein comes from TCRdb applying MiXCR to the 5' RACE reads. The data show 690,000 or so distinct CDR3 sequences, 8% to 9% seen once. In addition, the sample was reused for a study of yellow fever vaccine responses in identical twins.

Input material: PBMCs. The receptors stem from a woman aged 18-29 years in good health. CDR3s include the opening cysteine and the closing phenylalanine or tryptophan. Each record gives: V gene, J gene, D gene, clone size, CDR3 protein, CDR3 DNA. A D gene is named only where the DNA matches it firmly. Not every row has a clone size; where given, it reads once, few, many or a size class.

>TRBV25-1|TRBJ2-5|-|-
CASSEPRRGHKETQYF
TGTGCCAGCAGTGAACCTCGGAGGGGCCATAAAGAGACCCAGTACTTC
>TRBV10-2|TRBJ1-5|TRBD1|-
CASSERTGVSNQPQHF
TGCGCCAGCAGTGAGAGGACAGGGGTAAGCAATCAGCCCCAGCATTTT
>TRBV7-8|TRBJ2-1|TRBD2|-
CASSLLITSLAGDNEQFF
TGTGCCAGCAGCTTATTAATTACAAGTCTAGCGGGAGACAATGAGCAGTTCTTC
>TRBV2|TRBJ1-5|-|few
CASSDIGSVQPQHF
TGTGCCAGCAGTGATATAGGGTCCGTTCAGCCCCAGCATTTT
>TRBV7-9|TRBJ1-4|TRBD1|-
CASSSKSGGKLEKLFF
TGTGCCAGCAGCTCGAAGTCAGGGGGCAAGCTTGAAAAACTGTTTTTT
>TRBV20-1|TRBJ1-6|TRBD1|many
CSARDQDRDNSPLHF
TGCAGTGCTAGAGATCAGGACAGGGATAATTCACCCCTCCACTTT
>TRBV7-2|TRBJ2-7|-|few
CASSLQIPPYEQYF
TGTGCCAGCAGCTTACAGATCCCCCCCTACGAGCAGTACTTC
>TRBV9|TRBJ2-2|-|few
CASSVGSGEYTGELFF
TGTGCCAGCAGCGTAGGTTCGGGAGAGTACACCGGGGAGCTGTTTTTT
>TRBV7-8|TRBJ2-4|TRBD1|many
CASSLVGTENIQYF
TGTGCCAGCAGCTTAGTAGGGACAGAAAACATTCAGTACTTC
>TRBV27|TRBJ2-3|-|-
CASSLGGRDTDTQYF
TGTGCCAGCAGTTTAGGGGGGCGAGACACAGATACGCAGTATTTT
>TRBV28|TRBJ2-5|-|-
CASRRDLEETQYF
TGTGCCAGCAGACGGGACTTGGAAGAGACCCAGTACTTC
>TRBV6-2/TRBV6-3|TRBJ1-5|-|few
CASTSHGRQPQHF
TGTGCCAGCACTTCCCATGGACGGCAGCCCCAGCATTTT
>TRBV3-1|TRBJ1-1|-|many
CASSQFWTNTEAFF
TGTGCCAGCAGCCAATTCTGGACGAACACTGAAGCTTTCTTT
>TRBV24-1|TRBJ1-1|-|-
CATSGVRSSEAFF
TGTGCCACCAGTGGGGTTCGGAGTTCTGAAGCTTTCTTT
>TRBV7-9|TRBJ1-1|TRBD1|few
CASSLGGRAFF
TGTGCCAGCAGCCTAGGGGGCAGAGCTTTCTTT
>TRBV20-1|TRBJ2-7|-|few
CSASDITNEQYF
TGCAGTGCTAGTGACATCACGAACGAGCAGTACTTC
>TRBV5-1|TRBJ2-5|TRBD2|few
CASSPGTTFEETQYF
TGCGCCAGCAGCCCCGGGACTACGTTTGAAGAGACCCAGTACTTC
>TRBV7-8|TRBJ2-1|-|many
CASSPQTRGIDEQFF
TGTGCCAGCAGCCCTCAAACCCGAGGCATCGATGAGCAGTTCTTC
>TRBV20-1|TRBJ2-7|-|few
CSARGTGTHPGEQYF
TGCAGTGCTAGAGGGACCGGGACACACCCAGGGGAGCAGTACTTC
>TRBV28|TRBJ2-1|TRBD2|-
CASSFSLAGVSNEQFF
TGTGCCAGCAGTTTCTCTCTAGCGGGAGTTTCAAATGAGCAGTTCTTC
>TRBV12-3/TRBV12-4|TRBJ2-1|TRBD2|many
CASGRMGLGTSQFF
TGTGCCAGCGGCAGGATGGGATTGGGGACTAGTCAGTTCTTC
>TRBV20-1|TRBJ2-7|-|few
CSASAGGGGYEQYF
TGCAGTGCTAGCGCAGGGGGGGGTGGCTACGAGCAGTACTTC
>TRBV7-2|TRBJ1-1|-|many
CASSLVADVLTEAFF
TGTGCCAGCAGCCTAGTTGCAGATGTCCTCACTGAAGCTTTCTTT
>TRBV28|TRBJ2-3|-|many
CASSLQGRDTQYF
TGTGCCAGCAGCCTCCAAGGACGGGATACGCAGTATTTT
>TRBV6-2/TRBV6-3|TRBJ2-2|-|few
CASSYSGHTGELFF
TGTGCCAGCAGTTACTCTGGACACACCGGGGAGCTGTTTTTT
>TRBV20-1|TRBJ2-7|-|few
CSARTPGQRTYEQYF
TGCAGTGCTAGAACCCCCGGACAGCGGACCTACGAGCAGTACTTC
>TRBV2|TRBJ1-1|-|-
CASSEVETEAFF
TGTGCCAGCAGTGAAGTGGAGACTGAAGCTTTCTTT
>TRBV2|TRBJ1-6|-|-
CASIPRALNSPLHF
TGTGCCAGCATCCCCCGGGCCCTCAATTCACCCCTCCACTTT
>TRBV12-3/TRBV12-4|TRBJ2-1|TRBD2|-
CASSSLWGAGGNNEQFF
TGTGCCAGCAGTTCTCTTTGGGGAGCGGGAGGGAACAATGAGCAGTTCTTC
>TRBV4-2|TRBJ2-7|TRBD2|few
CASSPKGGGEPYEQYF
TGTGCCAGCAGCCCGAAGGGCGGGGGGGAGCCCTACGAGCAGTACTTC
>TRBV3-1|TRBJ2-3|TRBD2|many
CASSPFGWGGINTQYF
TGTGCCAGCAGCCCTTTTGGTTGGGGGGGTATAAATACGCAGTATTTT
>TRBV7-9|TRBJ2-7|TRBD1|few
CASSLEVDRGEQYF
TGTGCCAGCAGCTTAGAGGTAGACAGGGGCGAGCAGTACTTC
>TRBV7-9|TRBJ2-7|-|many
CASSQRAAYEQYF
TGTGCCAGCTCGCAAAGGGCGGCCTACGAGCAGTACTTC
>TRBV4-3|TRBJ1-1|-|few
CASSQGVAGTEAFF
TGCGCCAGCAGCCAAGGTGTTGCGGGTACTGAAGCTTTCTTT
>TRBV28|TRBJ2-7|-|-
CATKGLGGLSSYEQYF
TGTGCCACCAAAGGGTTGGGGGGGCTGAGCTCCTACGAGCAGTACTTC
>TRBV2|TRBJ2-3|TRBD2|few
CASSATLAGDTQYF
TGTGCCAGCAGTGCCACCTTAGCGGGGGATACGCAGTATTTT
>TRBV11-3|TRBJ2-5|-|-
CASSPAPGARETQYF
TGTGCCAGCAGCCCTGCACCGGGGGCCCGAGAGACCCAGTACTTC
>TRBV29-1|TRBJ1-2|TRBD1|many
CSVGQGWGTYGYTF
TGCAGCGTTGGACAGGGCTGGGGTACCTATGGCTACACCTTC
>TRBV27|TRBJ2-1|TRBD2|few
CASSLIAGSSYNEQFF
TGTGCCAGCAGTTTAATAGCGGGAAGCTCCTACAATGAGCAGTTCTTC
>TRBV6-2/TRBV6-3|TRBJ2-1|TRBD2|-
CASSYGAGGPRGEQFF
TGTGCCAGCAGTTACGGGGCGGGAGGGCCGAGGGGTGAGCAGTTCTTC
>TRBV27|TRBJ2-4|TRBD1|-
CASSSITDRGRKGKNIQYF
TGTGCCAGCAGTTCAATCACCGACAGGGGGCGTAAGGGGAAAAACATTCAGTACTTC
>TRBV5-1|TRBJ2-3|TRBD2|many
CASKLLAGELEDTQYF
TGCGCCAGCAAATTACTAGCGGGGGAGTTGGAAGATACGCAGTATTTT
>TRBV29-1|TRBJ2-5|TRBD2|few
CSVERGGETQYF
TGCAGCGTTGAGCGGGGGGGCGAGACCCAGTACTTC
>TRBV28|TRBJ2-3|-|many
CASSPPSIDTQYF
TGTGCCAGCAGTCCCCCGTCAATAGATACGCAGTATTTT
>TRBV5-1|TRBJ2-1|-|many
CASSLGWGEANEQFF
TGCGCCAGCAGCTTAGGTTGGGGGGAGGCCAATGAGCAGTTCTTC
>TRBV6-1|TRBJ2-1|-|-
CASSAKGGRDEQFF
TGTGCCAGCAGTGCGAAGGGGGGGAGGGATGAGCAGTTCTTC
>TRBV7-2|TRBJ2-3|-|few
CASSIREITDTQYF
TGTGCCAGCAGCATCCGGGAGATCACAGATACGCAGTATTTT
>TRBV5-6|TRBJ2-7|-|few
CASSLERTTVLSSYEQYF
TGTGCCAGCAGCTTGGAAAGGACAACGGTCCTCAGCTCCTACGAGCAGTACTTC
>TRBV20-1|TRBJ2-1|TRBD2|few
CSARSVLAGGSSYNEQFF
TGCAGTGCTAGGTCGGTACTAGCGGGGGGGAGCTCCTACAATGAGCAGTTCTTC
>TRBV29-1|TRBJ1-2|-|-
CSVAGGPNYGYTF
TGCAGCGTTGCCGGAGGGCCAAACTATGGCTACACCTTC
>TRBV2|TRBJ2-2|-|few
CASSEHSPGELFF
TGTGCCAGCAGTGAACATAGCCCCGGGGAGCTGTTTTTT